The 5 T cell receptor beta chains below were found in one sample sequenced in a study of OX40 agonist ivuxolimab in advanced cancers. The assay was immunoSEQ multiplex PCR, and TCRdb's table has in-frame clones only and misses some. This table holds under 100,000 clones, more than 80% found once. The material was CD4+ or CD8+ T cells sorted from blood, obtained in a trial of the OX40 agonist ivuxolimab. Every receptor here comes from an adult with an advanced solid tumor such as melanoma, head and neck, liver or kidney cancer.

In its sample, this clone was seen a few times. The rearrangement uses TRBV6-5 and TRBJ2-3; D is possibly TRBD2 (6 bases). The V gene's germline CDR1 is MNHEY and CDR2 SVGAGI. The CDR3 extends over 15 amino acids. The V and J ends lost 2 bases and 1 base respectively, with 10 bases between them. The chain's CDR3 is CASSYDGGGTDTQYF. The CDR3 nucleotides are TGTGCCAGCAGTTACGATGGCGGGGGCACAGATACGCAGTATTTT.

V is TRBV6-5 and J is TRBJ1-6; D gene uncertain. Germline V CDR1 and CDR2: MNHEY, SVGAGI. Trimming stripped 7 bases from V and 6 bases from J, with 10 bases between. The length of the CDR3 is 13 residues. The CDR3 sequence is CASKRSVNSPLHF. The CDR3 nucleotides are TGTGCCAGCAAACGGTCAGTTAATTCACCCCTCCACTTT.

The V call is TRBV5-1, the J call TRBJ2-7; D is perhaps TRBD2 (5 bases). The CDR3 is 15 residues long. The V gene's germline CDR1 is SGHRS and CDR2 YFSETQ. V dropped 4 bases and J dropped 3 bases, with 17 bases sitting between them. CDR3 protein: CASSRETNGYYEQYF. CDR3 nucleotides: TGCGCCAGCAGCCGAGAGACTAATGGTTACTACGAGCAGTACTTC.

J is TRBJ1-1 and V is TRBV7-2; D call uncertain. Trimming left V 1 base short and J 7 bases short, with 10 bases between. Germline CDR1 is SGHTA and CDR2 is FQGNSA. This CDR3 has 13 amino acids. This CDR3 reads CASSLEERREAFF. CDR3 coding DNA: TGTGCCAGCAGCTTAGAGGAAAGGCGTGAAGCTTTCTTT.

The chain carries TRBV7-6 and TRBJ2-2; D is undetermined. The V and J ends lost 4 bases and 7 bases respectively, with 10 bases between them. The CDR3 spans 13 residues. The V gene's germline CDR1 is SGHVS and CDR2 FNYEAQ. DNA of the CDR3: TGTGCCAGCAGCTCCAGACAACTCGGGGAGCTGTTTTTT. Translating it yields CASSSRQLGELFF.